The T cell receptor (beta chain) described here comes from a study of spatial heterogeneity in lung cancer. Across the study: Unique TCR and UMI combinations averaged more than ten appearances each in raw reads.

This clonotype has a count of ten or more. Every cDNA TCR molecule received its own unique molecular identifier. One entry per CDR3 protein, called by TCRdb with MiXCR from the 5' RACE reads. The data hold fewer than 55,000 distinct CDR3 sequences, with approximately 7.6% observed a single time. Time point described: sample taken at primary tumor resection. Whole RNA from tumor, nontumor lung or frozen PBMC was sequenced unsorted. The donor group consisted of 55 to 85 patients who had untreated, early-stage non-small cell lung cancer. From germline, CDR1 is LNHNV and CDR2 YYDKDF (reference sequence). The CDR3 spans 15 residues. The V segment lost 5 bases and the J segment 5 bases; nucleotides outside the gene matches: 11.

Source: PBMCs, taken at surgery. The receptor comes from a female donor with early-stage non-small cell lung cancer. J is TRBJ1-2 and V is TRBV15; 7 bases fit TRBD1. DNA of the CDR3: TGTGCCACCAGCCTCGGGCCCGGGACAGATTATGGCTACACCTTC. Translating it yields CATSLGPGTDYGYTF.